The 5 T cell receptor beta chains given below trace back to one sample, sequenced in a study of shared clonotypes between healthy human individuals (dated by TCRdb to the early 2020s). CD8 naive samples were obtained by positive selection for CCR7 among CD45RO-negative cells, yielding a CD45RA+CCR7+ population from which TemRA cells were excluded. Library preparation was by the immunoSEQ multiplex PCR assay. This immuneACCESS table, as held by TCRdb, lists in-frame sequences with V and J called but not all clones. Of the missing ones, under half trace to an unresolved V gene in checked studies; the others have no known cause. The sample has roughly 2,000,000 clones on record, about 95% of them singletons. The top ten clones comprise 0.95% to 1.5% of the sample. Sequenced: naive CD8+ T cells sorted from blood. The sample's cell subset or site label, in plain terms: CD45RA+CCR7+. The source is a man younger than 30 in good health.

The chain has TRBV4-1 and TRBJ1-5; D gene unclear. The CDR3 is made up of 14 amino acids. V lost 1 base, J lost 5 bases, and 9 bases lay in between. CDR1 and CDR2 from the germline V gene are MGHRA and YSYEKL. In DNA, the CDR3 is TGCGCCAGCAGCCAAGTGACCCAGGATCAGCCCCAGCATTTT. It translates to CASSQVTQDQPQHF.

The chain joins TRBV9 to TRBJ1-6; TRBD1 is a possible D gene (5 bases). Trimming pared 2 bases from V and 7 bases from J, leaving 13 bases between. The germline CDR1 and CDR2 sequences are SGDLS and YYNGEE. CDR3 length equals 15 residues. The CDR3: CASSVGGSENSPLHF. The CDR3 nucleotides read TGTGCCAGCAGCGTGGGGGGTTCGGAAAATTCACCCCTCCACTTT.

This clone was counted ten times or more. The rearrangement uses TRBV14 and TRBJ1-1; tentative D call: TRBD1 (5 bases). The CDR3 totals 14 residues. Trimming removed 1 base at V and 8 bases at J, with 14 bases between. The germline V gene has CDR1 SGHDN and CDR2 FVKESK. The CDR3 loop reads CASSQGPGRHEAFF. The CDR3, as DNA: TGTGCCAGCAGCCAAGGTCCAGGGAGGCACGAAGCTTTCTTT.

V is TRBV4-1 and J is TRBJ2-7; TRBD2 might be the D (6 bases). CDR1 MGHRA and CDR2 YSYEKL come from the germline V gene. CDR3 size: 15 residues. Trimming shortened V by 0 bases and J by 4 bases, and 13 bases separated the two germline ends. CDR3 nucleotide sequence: TGCGCCAGCAGCCAAGACGGCGGGATGGGGTACGAGCAGTACTTC. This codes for CASSQDGGMGYEQYF.

CDR3 amino acids: CASSEGPGETQYF. CDR3 nucleotides: TGTGCCAGCAGTGAGGGACCGGGGGAGACCCAGTACTTC. The rearrangement joins TRBV2 to TRBJ2-5; D may correspond to TRBD1 or TRBD2 (5 bases each). CDR1 is SNHLY, CDR2 FYNNEI, per germline. V was pared by 3 bases and J by 5 bases, with 10 bases between. This CDR3 spans 13 amino acids.